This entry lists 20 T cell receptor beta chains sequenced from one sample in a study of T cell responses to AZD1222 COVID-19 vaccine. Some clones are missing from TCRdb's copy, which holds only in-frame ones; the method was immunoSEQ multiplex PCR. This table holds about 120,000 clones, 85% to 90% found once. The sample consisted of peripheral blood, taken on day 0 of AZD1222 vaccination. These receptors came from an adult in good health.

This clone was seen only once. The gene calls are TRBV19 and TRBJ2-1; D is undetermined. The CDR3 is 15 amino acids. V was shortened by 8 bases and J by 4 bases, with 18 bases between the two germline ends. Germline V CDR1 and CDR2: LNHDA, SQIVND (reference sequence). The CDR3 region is CASSNVAGIYNEQFF. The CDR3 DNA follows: TGTGCCAGTTCCAATGTGGCCGGAATTTACAATGAGCAGTTCTTC.

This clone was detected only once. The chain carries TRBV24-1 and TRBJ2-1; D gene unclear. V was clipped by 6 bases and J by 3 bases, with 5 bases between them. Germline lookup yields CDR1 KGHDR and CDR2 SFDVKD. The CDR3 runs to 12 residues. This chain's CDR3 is CATSLGYNEQFF. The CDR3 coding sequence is TGTGCCACCAGTCTTGGCTACAATGAGCAGTTCTTC.

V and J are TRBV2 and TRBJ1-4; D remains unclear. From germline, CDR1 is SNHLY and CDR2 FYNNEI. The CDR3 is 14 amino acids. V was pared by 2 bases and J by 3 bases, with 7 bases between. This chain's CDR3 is CASSESTSNEKLFF. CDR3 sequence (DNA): TGTGCCAGCAGTGAAAGCACATCTAATGAAAAACTGTTTTTT.

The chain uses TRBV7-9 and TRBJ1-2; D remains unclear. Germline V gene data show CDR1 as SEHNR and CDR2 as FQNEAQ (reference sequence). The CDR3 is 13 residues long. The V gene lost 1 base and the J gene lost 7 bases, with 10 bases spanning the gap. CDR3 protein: CASSLGGGFGYTF. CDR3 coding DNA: TGTGCCAGCAGCTTAGGGGGTGGCTTTGGCTACACCTTC.

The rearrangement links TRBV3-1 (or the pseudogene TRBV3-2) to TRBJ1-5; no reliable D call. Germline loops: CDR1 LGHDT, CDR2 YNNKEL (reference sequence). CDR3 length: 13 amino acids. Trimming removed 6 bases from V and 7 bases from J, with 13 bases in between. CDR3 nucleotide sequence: TGTGCCAGCAGTCAGAGGGTCCGCCAGCCCCAGCATTTT. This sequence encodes CASSQRVRQPQHF.

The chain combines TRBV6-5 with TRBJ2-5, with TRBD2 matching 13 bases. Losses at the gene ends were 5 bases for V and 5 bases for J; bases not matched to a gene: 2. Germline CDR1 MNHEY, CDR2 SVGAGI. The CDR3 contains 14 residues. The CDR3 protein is CASSRTSGGETQYF. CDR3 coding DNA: TGTGCCAGCAGTCGGACTAGCGGGGGTGAGACCCAGTACTTC.

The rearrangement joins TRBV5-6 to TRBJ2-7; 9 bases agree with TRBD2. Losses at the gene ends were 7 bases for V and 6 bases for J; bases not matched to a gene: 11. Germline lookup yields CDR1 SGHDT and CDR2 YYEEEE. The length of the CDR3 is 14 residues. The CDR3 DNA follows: TGTGCCAGCCGGGAAAGCGGGGGGCCATCCGAGCAGTACTTC. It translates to CASRESGGPSEQYF. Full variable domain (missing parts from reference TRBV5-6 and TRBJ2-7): DAGVTQSPTHLIKTRGQQVTLRCSPKSGHDTVSWYQQALGQGPQFIFQYYEEEERQRGNFPDRFSGHQFPNYSSELNVNALLLGDSALYLCASRESGGPSEQYFGPGTRLTVT.

The CDR3 is CSARDEYEQYF. As DNA, the CDR3 is TGCAGTGCTAGAGACGAATACGAGCAGTACTTC. The J gene is TRBJ2-7, the V gene TRBV20-1; no firm D call. Looked up from germline, CDR1 is DFQATT and CDR2 is SNEGSKA (reference sequence). Trimming took 0 bases from V and 4 from J, leaving 4 bases between them. The CDR3 contains 11 residues.

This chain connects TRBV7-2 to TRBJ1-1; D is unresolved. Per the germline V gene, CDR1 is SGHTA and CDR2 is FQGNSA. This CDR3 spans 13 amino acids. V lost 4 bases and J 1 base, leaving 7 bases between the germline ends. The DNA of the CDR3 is TGTGCCAGCAGCTCCCGATCGAACACTGAAGCTTTCTTT. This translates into CASSSRSNTEAFF.

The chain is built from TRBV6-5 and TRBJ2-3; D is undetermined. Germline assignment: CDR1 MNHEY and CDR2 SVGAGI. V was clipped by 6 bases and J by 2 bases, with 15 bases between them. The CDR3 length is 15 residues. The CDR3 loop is CASSPVEAATDTQYF. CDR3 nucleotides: TGTGCCAGCAGCCCAGTCGAGGCAGCCACAGATACGCAGTATTTT.

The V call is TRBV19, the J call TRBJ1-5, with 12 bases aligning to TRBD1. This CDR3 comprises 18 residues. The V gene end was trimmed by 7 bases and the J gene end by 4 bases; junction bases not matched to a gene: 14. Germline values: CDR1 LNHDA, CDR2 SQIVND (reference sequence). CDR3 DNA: TGTGCCAGTATTCCCGGGACAGGGGGCGTTGGGTTGAATCAGCCCCAGCATTTT. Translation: CASIPGTGGVGLNQPQHF.

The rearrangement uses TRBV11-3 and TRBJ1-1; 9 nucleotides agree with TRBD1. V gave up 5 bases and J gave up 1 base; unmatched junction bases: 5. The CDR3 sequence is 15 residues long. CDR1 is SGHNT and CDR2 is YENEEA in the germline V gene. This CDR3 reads CASSAGQGRNTEAFF. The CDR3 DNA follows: TGTGCCAGCAGCGCCGGACAGGGGAGGAACACTGAAGCTTTCTTT.

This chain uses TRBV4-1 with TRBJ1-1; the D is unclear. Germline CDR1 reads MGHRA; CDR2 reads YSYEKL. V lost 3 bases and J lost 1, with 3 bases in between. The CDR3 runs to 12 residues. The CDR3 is CASSQANTEAFF. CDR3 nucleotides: TGCGCCAGCAGCCAGGCGAACACTGAAGCTTTCTTT.

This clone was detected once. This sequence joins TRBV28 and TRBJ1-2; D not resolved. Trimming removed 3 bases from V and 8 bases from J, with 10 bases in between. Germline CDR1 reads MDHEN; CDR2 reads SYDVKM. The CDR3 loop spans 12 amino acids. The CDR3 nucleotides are TGTGCCAGCAGTTTCGGTTTTAGGGGCTACACCTTC. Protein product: CASSFGFRGYTF.

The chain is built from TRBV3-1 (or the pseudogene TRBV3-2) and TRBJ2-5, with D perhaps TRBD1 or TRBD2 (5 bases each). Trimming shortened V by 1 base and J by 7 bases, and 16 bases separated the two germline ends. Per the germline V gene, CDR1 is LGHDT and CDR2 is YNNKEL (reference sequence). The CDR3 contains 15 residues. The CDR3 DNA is TGTGCCAGCAGCCAAGCGGGGACCCTAAGTGTGACCCAGTACTTC. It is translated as CASSQAGTLSVTQYF.

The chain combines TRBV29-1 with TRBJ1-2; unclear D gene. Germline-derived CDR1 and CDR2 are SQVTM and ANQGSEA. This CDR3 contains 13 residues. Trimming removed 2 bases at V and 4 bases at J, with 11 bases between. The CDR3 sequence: CSVERAGIYGYTF. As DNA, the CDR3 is TGCAGCGTTGAAAGGGCGGGCATCTATGGCTACACCTTC.

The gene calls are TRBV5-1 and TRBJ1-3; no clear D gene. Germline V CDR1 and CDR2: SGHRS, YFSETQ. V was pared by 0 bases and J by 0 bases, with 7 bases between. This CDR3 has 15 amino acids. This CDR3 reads CASSLELLSGNTIYF. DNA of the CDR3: TGCGCCAGCAGCTTGGAACTCCTCTCTGGAAACACCATATATTTT.

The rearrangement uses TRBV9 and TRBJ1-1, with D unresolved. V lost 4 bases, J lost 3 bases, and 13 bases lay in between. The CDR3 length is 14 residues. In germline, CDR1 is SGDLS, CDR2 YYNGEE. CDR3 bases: TGTGCCAGCAGCCCCTCAGTGGTTGACACTGAAGCTTTCTTT. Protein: CASSPSVVDTEAFF.

CDR3 region: CASSLEGRLYGYTF. CDR3 nucleotides: TGTGCCAGCAGCTTAGAGGGACGGCTCTATGGCTACACCTTC. V and J are TRBV7-9 and TRBJ1-2; possible D gene TRBD1, 5 bases. CDR1 is SEHNR and CDR2 is FQNEAQ in the germline V gene (reference sequence). V lost 1 base and J lost 4, with 10 bases in between. The CDR3 totals 14 residues. Together with reference TRBV7-9 and TRBJ1-2, the CDR3 gives the full variable domain: DTGVSQNPRHKITKRGQNVTFRCDPISEHNRLYWYRQTLGQGPEFLTYFQNEAQLEKSRLLSDRFSAERPKGSFSTLEIQRTEQGDSAMYLCASSLEGRLYGYTFGSGTRLTVV.

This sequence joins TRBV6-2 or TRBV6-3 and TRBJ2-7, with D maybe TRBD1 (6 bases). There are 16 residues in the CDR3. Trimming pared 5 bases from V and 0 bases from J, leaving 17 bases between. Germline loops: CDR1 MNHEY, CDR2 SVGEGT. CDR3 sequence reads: CASSLHPRDNSYEQYF. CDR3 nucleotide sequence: TGTGCCAGCAGTCTACACCCACGGGACAACTCCTACGAGCAGTACTTC.